This TCR beta chain was found in a study of shared clonotypes between healthy human individuals. Whole-study findings and limits: In general, naive subsets displayed greater estimated richness than memory subsets did.

Concerning this clone: The antigen is not known. The sample has other DNA sequences that encode this CDR3 too.

The assay was immunoSEQ multiplex PCR, and TCRdb's table has in-frame clones only and misses some. Of about 2 million clones listed, about 95% are singletons. Naivety among CD8 cells was defined by CD45RO negativity and positive CCR7 selection, thereby excluding terminally differentiated effector memory CD45RA+ cells. V lost 5 bases to trimming and J lost 2 bases; unmatched junction nucleotides: 5. This CDR3 has 14 residues. Germline V gives CDR1 SEHNR, CDR2 FQNEAQ (reference sequence). This TCR was recovered from a man aged 18-30 years in good health. Sequencing was done on a sample of naive CD8+ T cells sorted from blood. This chain connects TRBV7-9 to TRBJ2-5, with TRBD1 identical over 7 bases. CDR3: CASSTWDSQETQYF. As DNA, the CDR3 is TGTGCCAGCAGCACCTGGGACAGTCAAGAGACCCAGTACTTC. Filled out from reference TRBV7-9 and TRBJ2-5, the complete variable domain reads DTGVSQNPRHKITKRGQNVTFRCDPISEHNRLYWYRQTLGQGPEFLTYFQNEAQLEKSRLLSDRFSAERPKGSFSTLEIQRTEQGDSAMYLCASSTWDSQETQYFGPGTRLLVL.